This T cell receptor beta chain was recorded in a study of T-cell memory formation after mild COVID-19. The wider study: Clusters of TCRs were largely donor specific.

Study results and limitations: The appearance of some responding clones in pre-infection memory suggested that cross-reactive memory joined.

The CDR3 is 13 residues long. Germline lookup yields CDR1 SGHTA and CDR2 FQGNSA. V gave up 0 bases and J gave up 5 bases, with 5 bases separating them. One entry per CDR3 protein, called by TCRdb with MiXCR from the 5' RACE reads. The data hold about 130,000 distinct CDR3 sequences, with more than 15% observed a single time. This clonotype has only a few counts. Its antigen remains unknown. The TCR sequence derives from a man between 18 and 35 years old who had mild COVID-19 (a few samples of this study predate the infection). Cell type and time point are not known. The chain employs TRBV7-2 and TRBJ1-5, with unresolved D. Material: PBMCs or a T cell subset sorted from them (not recorded which). This chain's CDR3 is CASSLAPDQPQHF. DNA of the CDR3: TGTGCCAGCAGCTTAGCGCCGGATCAGCCCCAGCATTTT.